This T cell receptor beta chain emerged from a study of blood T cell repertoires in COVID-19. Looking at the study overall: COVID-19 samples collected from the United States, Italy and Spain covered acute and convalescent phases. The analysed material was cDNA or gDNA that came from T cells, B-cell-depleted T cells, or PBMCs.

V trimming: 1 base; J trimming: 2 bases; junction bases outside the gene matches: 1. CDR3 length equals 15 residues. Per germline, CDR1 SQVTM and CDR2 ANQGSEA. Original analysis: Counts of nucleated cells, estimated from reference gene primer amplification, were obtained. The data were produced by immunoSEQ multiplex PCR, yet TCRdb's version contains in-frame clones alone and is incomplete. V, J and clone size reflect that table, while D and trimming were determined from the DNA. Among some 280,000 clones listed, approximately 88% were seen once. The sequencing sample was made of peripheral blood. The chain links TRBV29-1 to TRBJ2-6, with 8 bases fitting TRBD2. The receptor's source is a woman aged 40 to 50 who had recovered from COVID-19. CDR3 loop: CSVEGAGAGANVLTF. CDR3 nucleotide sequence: TGCAGCGTTGAAGGAGCGGGGGCTGGGGCCAACGTCCTGACTTTC.